The 28 T cell receptor beta chains below were found in one sample sequenced in a study of immune cell composition in non-small cell lung cancer. Sequencing used immunoSEQ multiplex PCR; TCRdb keeps in-frame clones, though not all of them. The sample lists about 2,900 clones; around 85% were seen once. The data also belong to a second study, concerning CD4 T cells in lung cancer.

Material for sequencing was lung tumor tissue. The receptors shown here come from a human donor with non-small cell lung cancer.

This rearrangement joins TRBV11-2 to TRBJ1-4; 7 bases are shared with TRBD1. V gave up 5 bases and J gave up 7 bases; unmatched junction bases: 7. CDR3 length equals 14 residues. Germline CDR1 and CDR2: SGHAT and FQNNGV. The DNA of the CDR3 is TGTGCCAGCAGCCGACAGGGTGGCGTTGAAAAACTGTTTTTT. This translates into CASSRQGGVEKLFF.

DNA for the CDR3: TGTGCCAGCAGCTTGGTGTGGGGCGTTAGCACTGAAGCTTTCTTT. It codes for CASSLVWGVSTEAFF. V and J are TRBV5-6 and TRBJ1-1, with D perhaps matching TRBD1 (5 bases). Germline CDR1 and CDR2: SGHDT and YYEEEE. V was shortened by 0 bases and J by 4 bases, with 13 bases between the two germline ends. The CDR3 extends over 15 amino acids.

CDR3 DNA sequence: TGCAGCGTTCTGACAGGAGCCAACTATGGCTACACCTTC. Translated: CSVLTGANYGYTF. The chain combines TRBV29-1 with TRBJ1-2; the D gene is possibly TRBD1 (6 bases). Germline-derived CDR1 and CDR2 are SQVTM and ANQGSEA. This CDR3 contains 13 residues. Deletions cut 5 bases from V and 2 bases from J, with 12 bases between.

The V and J genes are TRBV4-3 and TRBJ2-1, with D possibly being TRBD1 (6 bases). V was cut by 0 bases and J by 1 base, with 10 bases left in between. The CDR3 is made up of 16 amino acids. Per germline, CDR1 LGHNA and CDR2 YSLEER. The CDR3 DNA reads as TGCGCCAGCAGCCAAGAATGGGGGCGATCCTACAATGAGCAGTTCTTC. This gives the protein CASSQEWGRSYNEQFF.

The V call is TRBV4-2, the J call TRBJ1-4; the D gene is possibly TRBD1 (6 bases). With 1 base removed from V and 4 bases from J, the gap between germline ends came to 10 bases. CDR1 and CDR2 (germline): LGHNA, YNFKEQ. This CDR3 contains 15 residues. The CDR3 coding sequence is TGTGCCAGCAGCCAAGGAGGGGGAGTTAATGAAAAACTGTTTTTT. This encodes CASSQGGGVNEKLFF.

About this clone: At one of its ends the junction is not consistent with the germline gene, which may arise from a read error. The rearrangement joins TRBV11-1 to TRBJ2-5; 9 nucleotides match TRBD2. The germline gives CDR1 SGHAT, CDR2 FQDESV (reference sequence). The CDR3 sequence is 14 residues long. DNA of the CDR3: TGTGTCAGCAGCCGCGCGGGGGGGCTCGAGACCCAGTACTTC. As protein: CVSSRAGGLETQYF.

About this clone: Other DNA sequences from this sample encode an identical CDR3 as well. This sequence joins TRBV18 and TRBJ1-5; TRBD1 matches 8 bases. V gave up 3 bases and J gave up 2 bases; unmatched junction bases: 3. Germline-derived CDR1 and CDR2 are KGHSH and LQKENI. The CDR3 has 15 residues. The CDR3 region has the DNA TGTGCCAGCTCACCCGACAGGGGAGGCAATCAGCCCCAGCATTTT. Encoded protein: CASSPDRGGNQPQHF.

V usage is TRBV7-8 and J usage is TRBJ1-5; TRBD1 matches 8 bases. From germline, CDR1 is SGHVS and CDR2 FQNEAQ. Trimming cost V 3 bases and J 8 bases; bases outside gene matches: 9. CDR3 length equals 15 residues. Here the CDR3 reads CASSFRTGRGEPQHF. As DNA, the CDR3 is TGTGCCAGCAGCTTCAGGACAGGGCGAGGGGAGCCCCAGCATTTT.

In this sample, this clone is large (0.1 to 1%). The chain employs TRBV11-3 and TRBJ2-5, with 7 bases aligning to TRBD1. V lost 0 bases, J lost 1 base, and 5 bases stayed unmatched. The CDR3 has 16 amino acids. Germline V lookup: CDR1 SGHNT, CDR2 YENEEA. CDR3 residues: CASSLDSRTGQETQYF. The CDR3, as DNA: TGTGCCAGCAGCTTAGATTCCCGGACAGGCCAAGAGACCCAGTACTTC.

This clone was picked up one time. This chain joins TRBV19 and TRBJ1-5; D gene uncertain. The V gene lost 6 bases and the J gene lost 2 bases, with 11 bases spanning the gap. The CDR3 totals 14 residues. Germline V gene data show CDR1 as LNHDA and CDR2 as SQIVND (reference sequence). The CDR3 DNA sequence: TGTGCCAGTAGGTCACAGAGTGGCAATCAGCCCCAGCATTTT. Its protein is CASRSQSGNQPQHF.

CDR3 sequence reads: CASNLLGGANTGELFF. The DNA for the CDR3 is TGTGCCAGTAACCTGCTGGGGGGAGCGAACACCGGGGAGCTGTTTTTT. The rearrangement links TRBV19 to TRBJ2-2, with D perhaps TRBD2 (6 bases). The CDR3 extends over 16 amino acids. Germline V gene data show CDR1 as LNHDA and CDR2 as SQIVND (reference sequence). Trimming removed 7 bases from V and 0 bases from J, with 15 bases in between.

This sequence joins TRBV2 and TRBJ1-3, with TRBD1 matching over 8 bases. With V trimmed by 0 bases and J by 2 bases, 0 bases remained unmatched. Germline V gene data show CDR1 as SNHLY and CDR2 as FYNNEI. CDR3 size: 15 residues. The CDR3 protein is CASSEADRAGNTIYF. CDR3 bases: TGTGCCAGCAGTGAAGCGGACAGGGCTGGAAACACCATATATTTT. Full variable domain (remainder filled in from reference TRBV2 and TRBJ1-3): EPEVTQTPSHQVTQMGQEVILRCVPISNHLYFYWYRQILGQKVEFLVSFYNNEISEKSEIFDDQFSVERPDGSNFTLKIRSTKLEDSAMYFCASSEADRAGNTIYFGEGSWLTVV.

The table lists this clone with a count of one. V gene TRBV29-1 combines with J gene TRBJ2-3; 8 bases are a match to TRBD2. V trimming: 7 bases; J trimming: 3 bases; junction bases outside the gene matches: 9. The CDR3 is 14 residues long. CDR1 and CDR2 from the germline V gene are SQVTM and ANQGSEA. In nucleotides, the CDR3 is TGCAGCGCCCGCACGGGGGGGGGAACAGATACGCAGTATTTT. It codes for CSARTGGGTDTQYF.

The J gene is TRBJ1-5, the V gene TRBV11-2; D not certain. This CDR3 is 13 amino acids long. V lost 7 bases, J lost 3 bases, and 10 bases lay in between. Per germline, CDR1 SGHAT and CDR2 FQNNGV. The CDR3 coding sequence is TGTGCCAGCACCGCGGATCACAATCAGCCCCAGCATTTT. The encoded protein is CASTADHNQPQHF.

As for this clone: A read error may account for a junction end that differs from germline. J is TRBJ1-1 and V is TRBV28, with 11 bases identical to TRBD1. This CDR3 comprises 15 residues. Germline V gene lookup returns CDR1 MDHEN and CDR2 SYDVKM. CDR3 in DNA: TGTGCCAGCAGGGGACAGGGGGATCTGAACGCTGAAGCTTTCTTT. Residues: CASRGQGDLNAEAFF. Complete variable domain (other parts from reference TRBV28 and TRBJ1-1): DVKVTQSSRYLVKRTGEKVFLECVQDMDHENMFWYRQDPGLGLRLIYFSYDVKMKEKGDIPEGYSVSREKKERFSLILESASTNQTSMYLCASRGQGDLNAEAFFGQGTRLTVV.

This sequence joins TRBV9 and TRBJ1-6; D is ambiguous. From germline, CDR1 is SGDLS and CDR2 YYNGEE. Trimming removed 2 bases at V and 10 bases at J, with 13 bases between. CDR3 size: 14 residues. The CDR3: CASSVPGGGSPLHF. The CDR3 nucleotides are TGTGCCAGCAGCGTCCCCGGCGGTGGGTCACCCCTCCACTTT.

The V call is TRBV5-4, the J call TRBJ1-1, with D uncertain. The CDR3 covers 14 residues. The germline V gene encodes CDR1 SGHNT and CDR2 YYREEE (reference sequence). Trimming took off 1 base at V and 1 base at J, with 8 bases between the two ends. CDR3 sequence reads: CASSLTSENTEAFF. The DNA for the CDR3 is TGTGCCAGCAGCTTGACATCAGAGAACACTGAAGCTTTCTTT.

The chain is built from TRBV4-1 and TRBJ1-3, with a tentative D call TRBD1 (5 bases). The germline CDR1 and CDR2 sequences are MGHRA and YSYEKL. V lost 2 bases and J 7 bases, leaving 15 bases between the germline ends. The CDR3 runs to 15 residues. The CDR3 nucleotides are TGCGCCAGCAGCCAATCCCAACAGGAGGGGAACACCATATATTTT. Protein: CASSQSQQEGNTIYF.

V is TRBV5-6 and J is TRBJ2-1, with a possible D match to TRBD1 (5 bases). The V gene's germline CDR1 is SGHDT and CDR2 YYEEEE. V lost 1 base and J 15 bases, leaving 11 bases between the germline ends. This CDR3 is built from 11 residues. The CDR3 DNA is TGTGCCAGCAGCTTGCGAGACAGTGTGTTCTTC. Translation: CASSLRDSVFF.

The CDR3 sequence: CASSKGLAEQFF. The DNA for the CDR3 is TGTGCCAGCAGCAAAGGACTAGCTGAGCAGTTCTTC. The chain recombines TRBV4-2 with TRBJ2-1; 8 positions agree with TRBD2. The length of the CDR3 is 12 residues. Germline V gene sequence: CDR1 LGHNA, CDR2 YNFKEQ. The J segment lost 9 bases and the V segment lost 5 bases, leaving 3 bases of the junction unmatched.

The sample holds a few counts of this clone. The V call is TRBV6-6, the J call TRBJ1-1; unclear D gene. V dropped 7 bases and J dropped 5 bases, with 23 bases sitting between them. The germline V gene has CDR1 MNHNY and CDR2 SVGAGI (reference sequence). CDR3 length: 16 residues. The CDR3 DNA is TGTGCCAGCACCCCGGGGTCCAACCGTATCCGAACTGAAGCTTTCTTT. This gives the protein CASTPGSNRIRTEAFF.

The gene calls are TRBV6-5 and TRBJ1-1, with TRBD1 matching 7 bases. Trimming took 7 bases from V and 4 from J; bases not matched to a gene: 3. The CDR3 covers 12 residues. Germline V gives CDR1 MNHEY, CDR2 SVGAGI. The CDR3 is CASNRQGTEAFF. The CDR3 coding sequence is TGTGCCAGCAATCGACAGGGCACTGAAGCTTTCTTT.

The chain's CDR3 is CASSFRGGPQSSTDTQYF. The DNA of the CDR3 is TGTGCCAGCAGCTTTCGGGGGGGGCCTCAATCGTCCACAGATACGCAGTATTTT. The chain links TRBV7-2 to TRBJ2-3; 8 bases are a match to TRBD2. The CDR3 loop spans 18 amino acids. V shed 3 bases, J shed 2 bases, and the junction held 13 bases outside the gene matches. The V gene's germline CDR1 is SGHTA and CDR2 FQGNSA.

This clone was seen just once. V gene TRBV28 combines with J gene TRBJ2-7; possible D gene TRBD1, 5 bases. CDR1 is MDHEN and CDR2 is SYDVKM in the germline V gene. The CDR3 contains 12 residues. Trimming removed 5 bases at V and 5 bases at J, with 10 bases between. The chain's CDR3 is CASSPQGHEQYF. DNA of the CDR3: TGTGCCAGCAGTCCTCAGGGCCACGAGCAGTACTTC.

The rearrangement links TRBV5-6 to TRBJ1-6; perhaps TRBD1 as D (6 bases). From germline, CDR1 is SGHDT and CDR2 YYEEEE. V lost 6 bases, J lost 6 bases, and 16 bases lay in between. This CDR3 spans 15 amino acids. CDR3 nucleotides: TGTGCCAGCATCCGGGGGGGGGCGCGTAATTCACCCCTCCACTTT. Encoded protein: CASIRGGARNSPLHF. Using reference TRBV5-6 and TRBJ1-6 for the parts outside the CDR3, the full variable domain is DAGVTQSPTHLIKTRGQQVTLRCSPKSGHDTVSWYQQALGQGPQFIFQYYEEEERQRGNFPDRFSGHQFPNYSSELNVNALLLGDSALYLCASIRGGARNSPLHFGNGTRLTVT.

The CDR3, as DNA: TGTGCCAGCAGCTTGGGACAGGGATTCTACGAGCAGTACTTC. This encodes CASSLGQGFYEQYF. V and J are TRBV5-6 and TRBJ2-7; TRBD1 agrees at 7 bases. Germline loops: CDR1 SGHDT, CDR2 YYEEEE. V lost 0 bases to trimming and J lost 3 bases; unmatched junction nucleotides: 3. The CDR3 consists of 14 residues.

The DNA of the CDR3 is TGTGCCAGCAGCTTACAGGGAGTTAGTGGCTACACCTTC. The encoded protein is CASSLQGVSGYTF. The chain employs TRBV25-1 and TRBJ1-2, with D possibly matching TRBD1 (6 bases). The germline V gene has CDR1 MGHDK and CDR2 SYGVNS. Trimming pared 6 bases from V and 7 bases from J, leaving 15 bases between. This CDR3 has 13 residues.

The V gene is TRBV5-1, the J gene TRBJ2-5, with TRBD1 matching over 10 bases. V was clipped by 0 bases and J by 5 bases; unmatched bases: 7. The CDR3 has 16 amino acids. Germline CDR1 SGHRS, CDR2 YFSETQ. The CDR3 here is CASSLVRQGARETQYF. DNA for the CDR3: TGCGCCAGCAGCTTGGTCAGACAGGGGGCGAGGGAGACCCAGTACTTC.